Listed below are T cell receptor beta chains from one sample, sequenced in a study of memory CD8 T cells in hepatitis C reinfection. This table comes from immunoSEQ multiplex PCR, and its TCRdb copy is limited to in-frame clones, with some not included. The sample shows over 45,000 clones, under 90% of them seen only once. The sequenced sample was naive CD8+ T cells sorted from blood. These receptor sequences come from a man between 18 and 29 years old with hepatitis C virus infection. Each CDR3 is given with its conserved first and last residue. A D gene is named only where the DNA matches it firmly. For some rows the clone size is stated as once, few or many, or as a class when expanded; others skip it.

d_call: .; cdr3_length: 14; j_call: TRBJ1-5; clone_size: .; v_call: TRBV6-1; cdr3_aa: CASSDWGGNQPQHF; cdr3_nt: TGTGCCAGCAGTGATTGGGGGGGAAATCAGCCCCAGCATTTT
d_call: .; cdr3_length: 17; j_call: TRBJ2-1; clone_size: .; v_call: TRBV7-2; cdr3_aa: CASSLREIPGDYNEQFF; cdr3_nt: TGTGCCAGCAGCTTACGGGAGATCCCGGGCGACTACAATGAGCAGTTCTTC
d_call: TRBD1; cdr3_length: 15; j_call: TRBJ1-4; clone_size: .; v_call: TRBV30; cdr3_aa: CAWSDQQGFNEKLFF; cdr3_nt: TGTGCCTGGAGTGACCAACAGGGGTTTAATGAAAAACTGTTTTTT
d_call: .; cdr3_length: 13; j_call: TRBJ2-5; clone_size: once; v_call: TRBV28; cdr3_aa: CASSPRTGETQYF; cdr3_nt: TGTGCCAGCAGTCCCCGGACGGGGGAGACCCAGTACTTC
d_call: TRBD1; cdr3_length: 15; j_call: TRBJ2-7; clone_size: .; v_call: TRBV7-9; cdr3_aa: CASSFGQEFSYEQYF; cdr3_nt: TGTGCCAGCAGCTTCGGACAGGAGTTCTCCTACGAGCAGTACTTC
d_call: .; cdr3_length: 14; j_call: TRBJ1-1; clone_size: .; v_call: TRBV6-5; cdr3_aa: CASSQTVVGTEAFF; cdr3_nt: TGTGCCAGCAGCCAAACAGTAGTGGGCACTGAAGCTTTCTTT
d_call: TRBD1; cdr3_length: 16; j_call: TRBJ2-7; clone_size: .; v_call: TRBV28; cdr3_aa: CASTIPAGTGPYEQYF; cdr3_nt: TGTGCCAGCACCATTCCCGCGGGGACAGGGCCTTACGAGCAGTACTTC
d_call: .; cdr3_length: 14; j_call: TRBJ2-2; clone_size: .; v_call: TRBV4-1; cdr3_aa: CASSQEGVIGELFF; cdr3_nt: TGCGCCAGCAGCCAAGAAGGAGTAATCGGGGAGCTGTTTTTT
d_call: .; cdr3_length: 17; j_call: TRBJ1-1; clone_size: .; v_call: TRBV19; cdr3_aa: CASPSSMWRGWDTEAFF; cdr3_nt: TGTGCCAGTCCTTCTAGTATGTGGAGGGGATGGGACACTGAAGCTTTCTTT
d_call: .; cdr3_length: 15; j_call: TRBJ2-3; clone_size: .; v_call: TRBV5-8; cdr3_aa: CASSFWRVIADTQYF; cdr3_nt: TGTGCCAGCAGCTTCTGGAGGGTTATAGCAGATACGCAGTATTTT
d_call: TRBD1; cdr3_length: 15; j_call: TRBJ2-7; clone_size: .; v_call: TRBV27; cdr3_aa: CASSLSGQGAGEQYF; cdr3_nt: TGTGCCAGCAGTTTATCTGGACAGGGGGCAGGGGAGCAGTACTTC
d_call: TRBD1; cdr3_length: 16; j_call: TRBJ2-5; clone_size: .; v_call: TRBV6-5; cdr3_aa: CASSYLTGGSQETQYF; cdr3_nt: TGTGCCAGCAGTTACCTAACAGGGGGGTCCCAAGAGACCCAGTACTTC
d_call: .; cdr3_length: 13; j_call: TRBJ1-2; clone_size: .; v_call: TRBV7-6; cdr3_aa: CASSLSATYGYTF; cdr3_nt: TGTGCCAGCAGCTTATCAGCGACGTATGGCTACACCTTC
d_call: TRBD2; cdr3_length: 14; j_call: TRBJ2-1; clone_size: .; v_call: TRBV30; cdr3_aa: CAWSFGGGYNEQFF; cdr3_nt: TGTGCCTGGAGTTTCGGGGGGGGGTACAATGAGCAGTTCTTC
d_call: .; cdr3_length: 14; j_call: TRBJ2-7; clone_size: .; v_call: TRBV6-5; cdr3_aa: CASSYDSGSYEQYF; cdr3_nt: TGTGCCAGCAGTTACGATAGCGGCTCCTACGAGCAGTACTTC
d_call: .; cdr3_length: 12; j_call: TRBJ2-1; clone_size: .; v_call: TRBV30; cdr3_aa: CAWSDSYNEQFF; cdr3_nt: TGTGCCTGGAGTGATAGTTACAATGAGCAGTTCTTC
d_call: TRBD1; cdr3_length: 15; j_call: TRBJ1-5; clone_size: .; v_call: TRBV19; cdr3_aa: CASSPRDSSNQPQHF; cdr3_nt: TGTGCCAGTAGTCCCCGGGACAGTAGCAATCAGCCCCAGCATTTT
d_call: .; cdr3_length: 16; j_call: TRBJ2-5; clone_size: .; v_call: TRBV21-1; cdr3_aa: CASVRQAVRYCKTQYF; cdr3_nt: TGTGCCAGCGTTCGACAGGCGGTTCGATACTGCAAGACCCAGTACTTC
d_call: .; cdr3_length: 14; j_call: TRBJ1-4; clone_size: .; v_call: TRBV28; cdr3_aa: CASSGAGQGEKLFF; cdr3_nt: TGTGCCAGCAGTGGAGCGGGGCAGGGGGAAAAACTGTTTTTT
d_call: .; cdr3_length: 13; j_call: TRBJ1-1; clone_size: .; v_call: TRBV5-6; cdr3_aa: CASSLVGVTEAFF; cdr3_nt: TGTGCCAGCAGCTTGGTAGGGGTTACTGAAGCTTTCTTT
d_call: .; cdr3_length: 16; j_call: TRBJ2-5; clone_size: .; v_call: TRBV5-6; cdr3_aa: CASSLGGQGGQETQYF; cdr3_nt: TGTGCCAGCAGCTTGGGGGGCCAAGGAGGGCAAGAGACCCAGTACTTC
d_call: .; cdr3_length: 14; j_call: TRBJ1-2; clone_size: .; v_call: TRBV5-1; cdr3_aa: CASSLEDSRYGYTF; cdr3_nt: TGCGCCAGCAGCTTGGAAGACAGTAGGTATGGCTACACCTTC
d_call: .; cdr3_length: 14; j_call: TRBJ1-1; clone_size: .; v_call: TRBV7-2; cdr3_aa: CASSPGGVGTEAFF; cdr3_nt: TGTGCCAGCAGCCCTGGGGGGGTAGGCACTGAAGCTTTCTTT
d_call: .; cdr3_length: 16; j_call: TRBJ1-5; clone_size: .; v_call: TRBV7-9; cdr3_aa: CASSLVTAGNYQPQHF; cdr3_nt: TGTGCCAGCAGCTTAGTCACGGCAGGGAACTATCAGCCCCAGCATTTT
d_call: TRBD1; cdr3_length: 15; j_call: TRBJ2-3; clone_size: .; v_call: TRBV5-5; cdr3_aa: CASRSRGLDTDTQYF; cdr3_nt: TGTGCCAGCAGAAGTAGGGGGCTCGACACAGATACGCAGTATTTT
d_call: .; cdr3_length: 14; j_call: TRBJ1-1; clone_size: .; v_call: TRBV27; cdr3_aa: CASRLTGTYTEAFF; cdr3_nt: TGTGCCAGCAGACTCACAGGGACGTACACTGAAGCTTTCTTT
d_call: TRBD1; cdr3_length: 15; j_call: TRBJ2-7; clone_size: .; v_call: TRBV7-8; cdr3_aa: CASSRDRGGTYEQYF; cdr3_nt: TGTGCCAGCAGCCGGGACAGGGGTGGGACCTACGAGCAGTACTTC
d_call: TRBD2; cdr3_length: 19; j_call: TRBJ2-1; clone_size: .; v_call: TRBV27; cdr3_aa: CASSLWGLATRLSYNEQFF; cdr3_nt: TGTGCCAGCAGTTTATGGGGACTAGCGACGCGACTCTCCTACAATGAGCAGTTCTTC
d_call: TRBD1; cdr3_length: 15; j_call: TRBJ1-1; clone_size: few; v_call: TRBV4-1; cdr3_aa: CASSQSGTANTEAFF; cdr3_nt: TGCGCCAGCAGTCAGTCCGGGACAGCGAACACTGAAGCTTTCTTT
d_call: TRBD1; cdr3_length: 16; j_call: TRBJ2-3; clone_size: .; v_call: TRBV19; cdr3_aa: CASSADRADGTDTQYF; cdr3_nt: TGTGCCAGTAGTGCTGACAGGGCCGATGGCACAGATACGCAGTATTTT
d_call: TRBD1; cdr3_length: 16; j_call: TRBJ1-3; clone_size: .; v_call: TRBV5-6; cdr3_aa: CASSYLTGGSGNTIYF; cdr3_nt: TGTGCCAGCAGCTATCTTACAGGGGGCTCTGGAAACACCATATATTTT
d_call: TRBD2; cdr3_length: 16; j_call: TRBJ2-1; clone_size: .; v_call: TRBV2; cdr3_aa: CASREEGGLAGNEQFF; cdr3_nt: TGTGCCAGCAGGGAGGAGGGGGGACTAGCGGGAAATGAGCAGTTCTTC
d_call: .; cdr3_length: 15; j_call: TRBJ2-3; clone_size: .; v_call: TRBV6-4; cdr3_aa: CASSDTLSSTDTQYF; cdr3_nt: TGTGCCAGCAGCGACACCCTGAGTAGTACGGATACGCAGTATTTT
d_call: TRBD2; cdr3_length: 15; j_call: TRBJ2-1; clone_size: .; v_call: TRBV4-1; cdr3_aa: CASSLSGEGYNEQFF; cdr3_nt: TGCGCCAGCAGCCTCTCGGGGGAGGGGTACAATGAGCAGTTCTTC
d_call: .; cdr3_length: 16; j_call: TRBJ2-5; clone_size: once; v_call: TRBV6-5; cdr3_aa: CASSSYGDLRGETQYF; cdr3_nt: TGTGCCAGCAGTTCCTACGGGGACCTTCGGGGGGAGACCCAGTACTTC
d_call: TRBD2; cdr3_length: 14; j_call: TRBJ2-7; clone_size: .; v_call: TRBV6-5; cdr3_aa: CASSLGLADYEQYF; cdr3_nt: TGTGCCAGCAGCCTGGGACTAGCGGATTACGAGCAGTACTTC
d_call: .; cdr3_length: 15; j_call: TRBJ2-5; clone_size: .; v_call: TRBV9; cdr3_aa: CASSVTASSPETQYF; cdr3_nt: TGTGCCAGCAGCGTCACGGCTAGCAGTCCAGAGACCCAGTACTTC
d_call: TRBD2; cdr3_length: 14; j_call: TRBJ2-1; clone_size: once; v_call: TRBV6-5; cdr3_aa: CASSRPLAGGPEFF; cdr3_nt: TGTGCCAGCAGTCGCCCACTAGCGGGGGGGCCGGAGTTCTTC
d_call: .; cdr3_length: 14; j_call: TRBJ2-3; clone_size: .; v_call: TRBV19; cdr3_aa: CASSSTGFADTQYF; cdr3_nt: TGTGCCAGTAGTTCAACAGGGTTTGCAGATACGCAGTATTTT
d_call: TRBD2; cdr3_length: 15; j_call: TRBJ2-3; clone_size: .; v_call: TRBV4-3; cdr3_aa: CASSQAGTSSDTQYF; cdr3_nt: TGCGCCAGCAGCCAAGCCGGGACTAGCAGCGATACGCAGTATTTT
d_call: .; cdr3_length: 13; j_call: TRBJ2-1; clone_size: .; v_call: TRBV7-8; cdr3_aa: CASSLATGNEQFF; cdr3_nt: TGTGCCAGCAGCTTAGCGACGGGTAATGAGCAGTTCTTC
d_call: .; cdr3_length: 15; j_call: TRBJ2-1; clone_size: .; v_call: TRBV4-1; cdr3_aa: CASSQEWALYNEQFF; cdr3_nt: TGCGCCAGCAGCCAAGAGTGGGCCTTGTACAATGAGCAGTTCTTC
d_call: TRBD2; cdr3_length: 17; j_call: TRBJ2-3; clone_size: .; v_call: TRBV9; cdr3_aa: CASSVARMAGGTDTQYF; cdr3_nt: TGTGCCAGCAGCGTAGCTCGGATGGCGGGAGGTACAGATACGCAGTATTTT
d_call: TRBD2; cdr3_length: 12; j_call: TRBJ2-5; clone_size: .; v_call: TRBV7-6; cdr3_aa: CASSFGGETQYF; cdr3_nt: TGTGCCAGCAGCTTCGGGGGGGAGACCCAGTACTTC
d_call: .; cdr3_length: 16; j_call: TRBJ2-6; clone_size: .; v_call: TRBV5-1; cdr3_aa: CASSLARGPGANVLTF; cdr3_nt: TGCGCCAGCAGCTTGGCACGGGGTCCTGGGGCCAACGTCCTGACTTTC
d_call: .; cdr3_length: 11; j_call: TRBJ1-1; clone_size: .; v_call: TRBV20-1; cdr3_aa: CSASPSYEAFF; cdr3_nt: TGCAGTGCTAGCCCCTCGTATGAGGCTTTCTTT
d_call: .; cdr3_length: 14; j_call: TRBJ2-7; clone_size: .; v_call: TRBV27; cdr3_aa: CASSPTDSSYEQYF; cdr3_nt: TGTGCCAGCAGTCCCACCGACAGTTCCTACGAGCAGTACTTC
d_call: TRBD1; cdr3_length: 16; j_call: TRBJ1-2; clone_size: .; v_call: TRBV7-9; cdr3_aa: CASSQHNEQGARGYTF; cdr3_nt: TGTGCCAGCAGCCAACACAACGAACAGGGGGCGCGTGGCTACACCTTC
d_call: .; cdr3_length: 14; j_call: TRBJ1-1; clone_size: few; v_call: TRBV7-9; cdr3_aa: CASRNGTWNTEAFF; cdr3_nt: TGTGCCAGCAGGAACGGGACATGGAACACTGAAGCTTTCTTT
d_call: .; cdr3_length: 14; j_call: TRBJ2-4; clone_size: .; v_call: TRBV10-3; cdr3_aa: CAISDGGGQNIQYF; cdr3_nt: TGTGCCATCAGTGATGGAGGGGGCCAAAACATTCAGTACTTC
d_call: TRBD1; cdr3_length: 14; j_call: TRBJ1-1; clone_size: .; v_call: TRBV13; cdr3_aa: CASSYDRANTEAFF; cdr3_nt: TGTGCCAGCAGTTATGACAGGGCGAACACTGAAGCTTTCTTT
d_call: .; cdr3_length: 16; j_call: TRBJ1-5; clone_size: .; v_call: TRBV11-2; cdr3_aa: CASSQDGGLRNQPQHF; cdr3_nt: TGTGCCAGCAGCCAGGACGGGGGGTTGAGAAATCAGCCCCAGCATTTT
d_call: .; cdr3_length: 14; j_call: TRBJ1-5; clone_size: few; v_call: TRBV5-6; cdr3_aa: CASSLKGPNQPQHF; cdr3_nt: TGTGCCAGCAGCTTGAAGGGGCCGAATCAGCCCCAGCATTTT
d_call: .; cdr3_length: 15; j_call: TRBJ1-1; clone_size: few; v_call: TRBV2; cdr3_aa: CATSRGLGLNTEAFF; cdr3_nt: TGTGCCACCAGCCGCGGCCTCGGCCTGAACACTGAAGCTTTCTTT
d_call: TRBD1; cdr3_length: 14; j_call: TRBJ2-1; clone_size: .; v_call: TRBV18; cdr3_aa: CASSLGQGSNEQFF; cdr3_nt: TGTGCCAGCTCACTCGGACAGGGTAGCAATGAGCAGTTCTTC
d_call: .; cdr3_length: 15; j_call: TRBJ1-1; clone_size: .; v_call: TRBV5-1; cdr3_aa: CASSDRDAGYTEAFF; cdr3_nt: TGCGCCAGCAGCGACCGGGACGCGGGATATACTGAAGCTTTCTTT
d_call: TRBD2; cdr3_length: 15; j_call: TRBJ2-5; clone_size: .; v_call: TRBV2; cdr3_aa: CASSGGGEYQETQYF; cdr3_nt: TGTGCCAGCAGCGGGGGGGGAGAGTACCAAGAGACCCAGTACTTC
d_call: .; cdr3_length: 12; j_call: TRBJ2-7; clone_size: .; v_call: TRBV29-1; cdr3_aa: CSSIGLNYEQYF; cdr3_nt: TGCAGCTCCATAGGACTGAACTACGAGCAGTACTTC
d_call: .; cdr3_length: 14; j_call: TRBJ1-5; clone_size: .; v_call: TRBV6-1; cdr3_aa: CASSDQGLGQPQHF; cdr3_nt: TGTGCCAGCAGTGACCAGGGCCTCGGCCAGCCCCAGCATTTT
d_call: TRBD2; cdr3_length: 13; j_call: TRBJ2-1; clone_size: .; v_call: TRBV5-1; cdr3_aa: CASKLAGVNEQFF; cdr3_nt: TGCGCCAGCAAACTAGCGGGAGTCAATGAGCAGTTCTTC